These T cell receptor beta chains were read from a single sample in a study of T cell changes during pregnancy in multiple sclerosis. Repertoires were generated with immunoSEQ multiplex PCR, while TCRdb's copy carries only in-frame clones and drops some. Among approximately 100,000 clones listed, roughly 92% were seen once. Here the sequenced sample was peripheral blood, taken after pregnancy. The receptors stem from a female donor with multiple sclerosis, enrolled in a pregnancy study. The CDR3 runs from the conserved cysteine through the conserved F or W. The D gene is left open where the match is weak. Size is omitted from some rows. Given values are once, few, many or a class for expanded clones.

TRBV4-1	-	TRBJ1-1	-	TGCGCCAGCAGCCAATTAGGTCAGGGTTCGGACACTGAAGCTTTCTTT	CASSQLGQGSDTEAFF
TRBV6-5	-	TRBJ2-7	-	TGTGCCAGCAGTTACTCCTCGGGTCTCAGCTACGAGCAGTACTTC	CASSYSSGLSYEQYF
TRBV7-8	-	TRBJ1-6	-	TGTGCCAGCAGCTTGGATACCGGGACAACAAATTCACCCCTCCACTTT	CASSLDTGTTNSPLHF
TRBV4-1	once	TRBJ2-7	-	TGCGCCAGCAGCCAAGAGAAAGGGGGCTACGAGCAGTACTTC	CASSQEKGGYEQYF
TRBV19	-	TRBJ2-5	-	TGTGCCAGTAGTCCACTTGGAGCCCAAGAGACCCAGTACTTC	CASSPLGAQETQYF
TRBV5-4	-	TRBJ2-7	TRBD2	TGTGCCAGCAGCGTTAGCGGGGGGGCCTACGAGCAGTACTTC	CASSVSGGAYEQYF
TRBV7-9	-	TRBJ2-3	TRBD1	TGTGCCAGCAGCTTAAGGGGGCTTACGGATACGCAGTATTTT	CASSLRGLTDTQYF
TRBV7-8	once	TRBJ1-2	-	TGTGCCAGCAGCCCCCAGGGTAGAGCTAACTATGGCTACACCTTC	CASSPQGRANYGYTF
TRBV9	-	TRBJ2-7	TRBD1	TGTGCCAGCAGCGTCTCACAGGGGGTGCAGAGCTCCTACGAGCAGTACTTC	CASSVSQGVQSSYEQYF
TRBV4-1	-	TRBJ2-1	TRBD1	TGCGCCAGCAGCCAAGTCGATACAGGGGTGAACAATGAGCAGTTCTTC	CASSQVDTGVNNEQFF
TRBV2	-	TRBJ2-6	-	TGTGCCAGCATCCTCCAGTGGTTCCCAGGGCCGACCTCTGGGGCCAACGTCCTGACTTTC	CASILQWFPGPTSGANVLTF
TRBV4-1	-	TRBJ2-1	TRBD1	TGCGCCAGCAGCGACAGGGGCGAGAGCTCCTACAATGAGCAGTTCTTC	CASSDRGESSYNEQFF
TRBV18	-	TRBJ1-1	-	TGTGCCAGCTCACCGGTCTCACAGGGATGGGACACTGAAGCTTTCTTT	CASSPVSQGWDTEAFF
TRBV27	-	TRBJ1-5	TRBD1	TGTGCCAGCAGCGGGGACAGCCTTAATCAGCCCCAGCATTTT	CASSGDSLNQPQHF
TRBV5-1	-	TRBJ1-1	-	TGCGCCAGCAGCGCCTCAGGGATTCTGGGCACTGAAGCTTTCTTT	CASSASGILGTEAFF
TRBV7-2	-	TRBJ2-1	-	TGTGCCAGCAGCGCGATCAGGGGAAGGGCCTACAATGAGCAGTTCTTC	CASSAIRGRAYNEQFF
TRBV7-2	-	TRBJ2-2	TRBD1	TGTGCCAGCAGCGTCCCGGGACAGGGGTACACCGGGGAGCTGTTTTTT	CASSVPGQGYTGELFF
TRBV6-5	-	TRBJ2-7	TRBD1	TGTGCCAGCAGTCCCCCTTCGACAGGGAACAACGAGCAGTACTTC	CASSPPSTGNNEQYF
TRBV27	once	TRBJ1-5	-	TGTGCCAGCATGACATTGGGGGCCGCCGAATATCAGCCCCAGCATTTT	CASMTLGAAEYQPQHF
TRBV19	-	TRBJ1-4	-	TGTGCCAGTAGTATGGGTACAGGACGAAAACTGTTTTTT	CASSMGTGRKLFF
TRBV5-1	-	TRBJ2-7	-	TGCGCCAGCAGCTTGAGGATGGGCGGGCAGGGAGGCGACGAGCAGTACTTC	CASSLRMGGQGGDEQYF
TRBV27	-	TRBJ2-7	-	TGTGCCAGCAGTACCGCAGGGCTCCTCGAGCAGTACTTC	CASSTAGLLEQYF
TRBV10-3	few	TRBJ1-1	TRBD1	TGTGCCATCAGTGGGGACAGGTTCACTGAAGCTTTCTTT	CAISGDRFTEAFF
TRBV30	-	TRBJ2-7	-	TGTGCCTGGAGTATGAAACACCCTTACTACGAGCAGTACTTC	CAWSMKHPYYEQYF
TRBV9	-	TRBJ2-2	TRBD1	TGTGCCAGCAGCGTAACAGGGGACACCGGGGAGCTGTTTTTT	CASSVTGDTGELFF
TRBV7-9	-	TRBJ2-3	-	TGTGCCAGCAGCTTCAGGGGCACAGATACGCAGTATTTT	CASSFRGTDTQYF
TRBV30	-	TRBJ2-1	TRBD2	TGTGCCTGGGGGGGGCAAAGTGCTAGCGGGGACTACAATGAGCAGTTCTTC	CAWGGQSASGDYNEQFF
TRBV18	-	TRBJ2-6	TRBD1	TGTGCCAGCTCACAACAGGGGACCGGGGCCAACGTCCTGACTTTC	CASSQQGTGANVLTF
TRBV2	-	TRBJ1-1	-	TGTGCCAGCAGCCGTTGGGGACAATTGAACACTGAAGCTTTCTTT	CASSRWGQLNTEAFF
TRBV5-6	-	TRBJ2-2	-	TGTGCCAGCAGCTTTAACTTTCACACCGGGGAGCTGTTTTTT	CASSFNFHTGELFF
TRBV20-1	-	TRBJ2-7	-	TGTTGTCCCCGTCAGGGCAATGAGCAGTACTTC	CCPRQGNEQYF
TRBV29-1	few	TRBJ1-1	-	TGCAGCGGGGGACAAACGAACACTGAAGCTTTCTTT	CSGGQTNTEAFF
TRBV7-9	-	TRBJ1-2	TRBD1	TGTGCCAGCAGCTGGACAGGGGGACACTATGGCTACACCTTC	CASSWTGGHYGYTF
TRBV5-6	-	TRBJ2-3	TRBD1	TGTGCCAGCAGCTCGATTAACAGGGGATTCTTCGGAGATACGCAGTATTTT	CASSSINRGFFGDTQYF
TRBV7-3	-	TRBJ2-3	TRBD1	TGTGCCAGCAGCTCGGGACAGGGGGCCTCAGATACGCAGTATTTT	CASSSGQGASDTQYF